This T cell receptor beta chain originates from a study of identical twins. The CDR3 covers 16 residues. V dropped 0 bases and J dropped 0 bases, with 8 bases sitting between them. In germline, CDR1 is KGHDR, CDR2 SFDVKD. Each CDR3 protein gets one entry after TCRdb re-called the 5' RACE reads with MiXCR. The sample holds about 890,000 distinct CDR3 sequences, 9% to 15% seen once. This clonotype was recorded a few times. Separately, the same data were catalogued under a study of yellow fever vaccine responses in identical twins.

Sequenced sample: PBMCs. The chain carries TRBV24-1 and TRBJ2-1, with D hard to call. The clonotype comes from a woman aged 18-29 years in good health. The CDR3 protein is CATSDLAPSSYNEQFF. The CDR3 coding sequence is TGTGCCACCAGTGATTTGGCCCCTAGCTCCTACAATGAGCAGTTCTTC.